Sequencing of this T cell receptor beta chain was carried out in a study of beta chain features in type 1 diabetes. Study background: Comparable age, gender and cell yields were observed in patients relative to healthy donors. The examined sorted cells totaled fewer than 140 million across samples. Whole-study findings and limits: TCRB CDR3s were moderately but significantly shorter in Type 1 diabetes patients in all four CD4+ subsets. Researchers could not determine here whether HLA type influences TCRB rearrangement.

The CDR3 length is 15 residues. From germline, CDR1 is SGHVS and CDR2 FNYEAQ. V lost 5 bases, J lost 5 bases, and 16 bases lay in between. Comment on this clone: What it binds is unknown.

What was sequenced were expressed TCRB transcripts, since all of the isolated RNA had been reverse transcribed. Sequencing used immunoSEQ multiplex PCR; TCRdb keeps in-frame clones, though not all of them. The sample gives 500,000 to 650,000 clones, over 10% of which show up once; around 0.12% is in the top ten. Sequencing was performed on naive CD4+ T cells from blood. J is TRBJ2-1 and V is TRBV7-6; D is possibly TRBD2 (6 bases). This sequence was found in a man aged 25 to 40 with type 1 diabetes. The CDR3 DNA sequence: TGTGCCAGCAGCCAGGTGGCGGGGACTCACAATGAGCAGTTCTTC. As protein: CASSQVAGTHNEQFF.